This T cell receptor beta chain was sequenced for a study of blood T cell repertoires in COVID-19. On the study more broadly: Samples representing acute and convalescent COVID-19 were sourced from the United States, Italy and Spain. The analysed material was cDNA or gDNA that came from T cells, B-cell-depleted T cells, or PBMCs.

In the original analysis: Using reference gene primer amplification, nucleated cell counts were estimated. Method: immunoSEQ multiplex PCR; TCRdb's copy keeps in-frame clones and lacks some. The DNA gave D and trimming, while V, J and clone size come from that table. In the table there are about 310,000 clones, approximately 86% of which are singletons. Source material: peripheral blood. The sequence came from a man between 18 and 35 years old with active or convalescent COVID-19.

DNA of the CDR3: TGTGCCAGCAGGTTCCAAAGGGGTAATACGCAGTATTTT. Residues: CASRFQRGNTQYF. The chain uses TRBV12-3 or TRBV12-4 and TRBJ2-3; tentatively, D is TRBD1 (5 bases). This CDR3 contains 13 residues. V gave up 6 bases and J gave up 7 bases, with 14 bases separating them.